The 28 T cell receptor beta chains presented below share a single source sample, sequenced in a study of cytomegalovirus exposure and HLA in healthy donors. Profiled with immunoSEQ multiplex PCR; TCRdb holds only in-frame clones, not every one. The table includes roughly 330,000 clones, approximately 86% detected once. The sequencing input was PBMCs. The receptors shown here come from a woman in her twenties or thirties in good health and CMV-seropositive.

The chain has TRBV14 and TRBJ2-1; the match to TRBD2 covers 10 bases. CDR1 and CDR2 (germline): SGHDN, FVKESK. The length of the CDR3 is 16 residues. The ends lost 4 bases at V and 8 bases at J; junction bases unmatched: 11. The CDR3 spells CASSPRLAGRVYEQFF. CDR3 in DNA: TGTGCCAGCAGCCCCCGACTAGCGGGCCGTGTGTATGAGCAGTTCTTC.

J is TRBJ1-2 and V is TRBV4-2, with D maybe TRBD1 (5 bases). V was pared by 4 bases and J by 8 bases, with 17 bases between. Germline-derived CDR1 and CDR2 are LGHNA and YNFKEQ. The length of the CDR3 is 14 residues. CDR3 DNA: TGTGCCAGCAGCCCAAGGACACCTGGTATCGGCTACACCTTC. Translation: CASSPRTPGIGYTF.

The chain combines TRBV5-8 with TRBJ2-7; 7 bases agree with TRBD2. Trimming cost V 7 bases and J 2 bases; bases outside gene matches: 9. CDR1 is SGHTS, CDR2 YDEGEE, per germline. The CDR3 covers 14 residues. The CDR3 region is CASSAASGTYEQYF. DNA of the CDR3: TGTGCCAGCTCCGCGGCTAGCGGAACCTACGAGCAGTACTTC.

CDR3 residues: CASSNEPGLISYEQYF. The CDR3 nucleotides are TGTGCCAGCAGTAACGAACCGGGACTTATTTCCTACGAGCAGTACTTC. J is TRBJ2-7 and V is TRBV27; perhaps TRBD2 as D (6 bases). The germline V and J ends were trimmed by 5 bases and 1 base, with 18 bases remaining between them. Germline values: CDR1 MNHEY, CDR2 SMNVEV (reference sequence). This CDR3 is 16 amino acids long.

The chain carries TRBV29-1 and TRBJ2-5; 7 nucleotides match TRBD1. The CDR3 spans 13 residues. V shed 6 bases and J 1 base; nucleotides not matched to a gene: 5. Germline lookup yields CDR1 SQVTM and CDR2 ANQGSEA. This CDR3 is CSVRQGAQETQYF. DNA of the CDR3: TGCAGCGTCCGACAGGGAGCCCAAGAGACCCAGTACTTC. Combining the CDR3 with reference TRBV29-1 and TRBJ2-5 gives the whole variable domain SAVISQKPSRDICQRGTSLTIQCQVDSQVTMMFWYRQQPGQSLTLIATANQGSEATYESGFVIDKFPISRPNLTFSTLTVSNMSPEDSSIYLCSVRQGAQETQYFGPGTRLLVL.

The chain couples TRBV6-5 to TRBJ1-3, with 9 bases aligning to TRBD1. Trimming at V came to 0 bases and at J to 8 bases, leaving 5 bases not matched to a gene. Germline CDR1 is MNHEY and CDR2 is SVGAGI. There are 15 residues in the CDR3. DNA for the CDR3: TGTGCCAGCAGTTACTCCCGGGACAGGGCTTACACCATATATTTT. Amino acid sequence: CASSYSRDRAYTIYF.

This clone was picked up a small number of times. The J gene is TRBJ1-2, the V gene TRBV2; the match to TRBD1 covers 8 bases. The CDR3 loop spans 14 amino acids. CDR1 is SNHLY, CDR2 FYNNEI, per germline. V dropped 5 bases and J dropped 4; count of bases not matched to a gene: 6. The CDR3: CASSTAGGFYGYTF. As DNA, the CDR3 is TGTGCCAGCAGTACTGCAGGGGGCTTCTATGGCTACACCTTC. Full variable domain (remainder filled in from reference TRBV2 and TRBJ1-2): EPEVTQTPSHQVTQMGQEVILRCVPISNHLYFYWYRQILGQKVEFLVSFYNNEISEKSEIFDDQFSVERPDGSNFTLKIRSTKLEDSAMYFCASSTAGGFYGYTFGSGTRLTVV.

V and J are TRBV4-3 and TRBJ2-7; possible D gene TRBD2, 5 bases. This CDR3 region has 15 residues. Germline V gene data show CDR1 as LGHNA and CDR2 as YSLEER. Trimming left V 1 base short and J 0 bases short, with 10 bases between. The CDR3 coding sequence is TGCGCCAGCAGCCAAGGACTACCTAGCTCCTACGAGCAGTACTTC. Translated, it gives CASSQGLPSSYEQYF.

The J gene is TRBJ1-1, the V gene TRBV25-1; unclear D gene. Germline loops: CDR1 MGHDK, CDR2 SYGVNS. This CDR3 contains 14 residues. The V end lost 2 bases, the J end lost 2 bases, and 9 bases lay between the germline ends. The CDR3 sequence is CASSEGGVNTEAFF. The CDR3 DNA reads TGTGCCAGCAGTGAAGGTGGCGTTAACACTGAAGCTTTCTTT.

This rearrangement joins TRBV5-4 to TRBJ2-7; D is tentatively TRBD1 or TRBD2 (5 bases each). Trimming left V 2 bases short and J 6 bases short, with 15 bases between. Germline V lookup: CDR1 SGHNT, CDR2 YYREEE (reference sequence). This CDR3 is built from 14 residues. The CDR3 loop is CASSLPGPPGEQYF. The CDR3 coding sequence is TGTGCCAGCAGCTTACCGGGACCCCCGGGCGAGCAGTACTTC. The full variable domain, with the rest looked up from reference TRBV5-4 and TRBJ2-7, is ETGVTQSPTHLIKTRGQQVTLRCSSQSGHNTVSWYQQALGQGPQFIFQYYREEENGRGNFPPRFSGLQFPNYSSELNVNALELDDSALYLCASSLPGPPGEQYFGPGTRLTVT.

In regard to this clone: Other nucleotide sequences from this sample produce the same CDR3. The chain uses TRBV4-3 and TRBJ1-5; D uncertain. Trimming took 0 bases from V and 0 from J, leaving 9 bases between them. The CDR3 length is 16 residues. CDR1 and CDR2 from the germline V gene are LGHNA and YSLEER. The CDR3 is CASSQDRSYSNQPQHF. DNA for the CDR3: TGCGCCAGCAGCCAAGACAGGAGCTATAGCAATCAGCCCCAGCATTTT.

This clone was seen a handful of times. The chain couples TRBV27 to TRBJ1-2; unclear D gene. The V gene lost 8 bases and the J gene lost 6 bases, with 16 bases spanning the gap. Germline V CDR1 and CDR2: MNHEY, SMNVEV (reference sequence). CDR3 length equals 13 residues. CDR3 nucleotide sequence: TGTGCCAGCCAAGGACGGACGCGGGATGGCTACACCTTC. It encodes CASQGRTRDGYTF.

The gene calls are TRBV7-3 and TRBJ2-1, with 7 positions matching TRBD2. Trimming at V came to 5 bases and at J to 0 bases, leaving 7 bases not matched to a gene. Germline CDR1 is SGHTA and CDR2 is FQGTGA. This CDR3 comprises 16 residues. The CDR3 DNA reads TGTGCCAGCAGCCCCCGGACTAGTTTCTCCTACAATGAGCAGTTCTTC. This translates into CASSPRTSFSYNEQFF.

The rearrangement joins TRBV2 to TRBJ2-7, with D possibly being TRBD2 (6 bases). Germline lookup yields CDR1 SNHLY and CDR2 FYNNEI. The V end lost 3 bases, the J end lost 5 bases, and 17 bases lay between the germline ends. The CDR3 consists of 15 residues. CDR3 loop: CASSELGGRLHEQYF. The CDR3 nucleotides read TGTGCCAGCAGTGAGCTTGGAGGGCGTCTTCACGAGCAGTACTTC.

The rearrangement uses TRBV29-1 and TRBJ2-7; no firm D call. The CDR3 is 13 residues long. Trimming stripped 2 bases from V and 7 bases from J, with 15 bases between. The germline gives CDR1 SQVTM, CDR2 ANQGSEA. CDR3 amino acids: CSVETVANGEQYF. For the CDR3, the DNA is TGCAGCGTTGAAACGGTGGCAAATGGGGAGCAGTACTTC.

The CDR3 region is CASRSGQGKHEQYF. In DNA form, the CDR3 reads TGTGCCAGCAGGTCGGGACAGGGGAAGCACGAGCAGTACTTC. The genes are TRBV6-5 and TRBJ2-7, with 10 bases matching TRBD1. V lost 6 bases to trimming and J lost 5 bases; unmatched junction nucleotides: 7. The germline V gene has CDR1 MNHEY and CDR2 SVGAGI. The CDR3 is 14 amino acids.

The rearrangement links TRBV18 to TRBJ1-5, with 10 nucleotides matching TRBD1. The J segment lost 4 bases and the V segment lost 5 bases, leaving 8 bases of the junction unmatched. This CDR3 has 16 amino acids. Germline assignment: CDR1 KGHSH and CDR2 LQKENI. The CDR3 is CASSGTTGGGNQPQHF. The CDR3, as DNA: TGTGCCAGCTCAGGCACGACAGGGGGCGGGAATCAGCCCCAGCATTTT.

The V gene is TRBV19, the J gene TRBJ2-7, with 9 bases identical to TRBD1. This CDR3 is built from 14 residues. J gave up 6 bases and V 6 bases, and 9 bases lay outside the gene matches. CDR1 and CDR2 (germline): LNHDA, SQIVND (reference sequence). The CDR3 loop is CASSFGTGRFEQYF. CDR3 in DNA: TGTGCCAGTAGCTTCGGGACAGGGCGCTTCGAGCAGTACTTC. Full variable domain (rest looked up from reference TRBV19 and TRBJ2-7): DGGITQSPKYLFRKEGQNVTLSCEQNLNHDAMYWYRQDPGQGLRLIYYSQIVNDFQKGDIAEGYSVSREKKESFPLTVTSAQKNPTAFYLCASSFGTGRFEQYFGPGTRLTVT.

This clone was found a few times. The V gene is TRBV20-1, the J gene TRBJ2-2; D is possibly TRBD2 (6 bases). The CDR3 loop spans 11 amino acids. The germline gives CDR1 DFQATT, CDR2 SNEGSKA (reference sequence). CDR3 DNA: TGCGGCACGGGGACTCCCCGGGAGCTGTTTTTT. Translation gives CGTGTPRELFF.

This clone appeared once. This rearrangement joins TRBV5-1 to TRBJ2-7; 10 bases fit TRBD2. CDR1 SGHRS and CDR2 YFSETQ come from the germline V gene. The V and J ends lost 2 bases and 6 bases, in that order; junction bases with no gene match: 11. CDR3 length: 16 amino acids. CDR3 protein: CASSFRGSGGALEQYF. DNA for the CDR3: TGCGCCAGCAGCTTTAGGGGCAGCGGGGGGGCCCTCGAGCAGTACTTC.

The DNA of the CDR3 is TGTGCCAGCAGCTTATCGGTCAATGAGCAGTTCTTC. Protein product: CASSLSVNEQFF. V is TRBV11-2 and J is TRBJ2-1; no reliable D call. Germline CDR1 and CDR2: SGHAT and FQNNGV. The CDR3 totals 12 residues. V was cut by 2 bases and J by 6 bases, with 5 bases left in between.

This clone occurred a few times. In DNA, the CDR3 is TGTGCCAGCAGCCAAGATTACGGGAGCTCCTACGAGCAGTACTTC. Translating gives CASSQDYGSSYEQYF. The V and J genes are TRBV14 and TRBJ2-7; a possible D gene is TRBD2 (6 bases). Germline lookup yields CDR1 SGHDN and CDR2 FVKESK. Between the trimmed V and J ends, which lost 0 bases and 0 bases, there was a span of 9 bases. The length of the CDR3 is 15 residues. The variable domain in full, completed from reference TRBV14 and TRBJ2-7, reads EAGVTQFPSHSVIEKGQTVTLRCDPISGHDNLYWYRRVMGKEIKFLLHFVKESKQDESGMPNNRFLAERTGGTYSTLKVQPAELEDSGVYFCASSQDYGSSYEQYFGPGTRLTVT.

This rearrangement joins TRBV27 to TRBJ2-3, with 9 bases that match TRBD1. V lost 6 bases and J lost 5; bases outside the gene matches: 9. Germline V lookup: CDR1 MNHEY, CDR2 SMNVEV (reference sequence). This CDR3 is built from 15 residues. CDR3 sequence reads: CASRHPQTGGDTQYF. The CDR3 DNA sequence: TGTGCCAGCAGACACCCTCAGACAGGGGGAGATACGCAGTATTTT.

The rearrangement joins TRBV7-2 to TRBJ2-1, with 9 bases identical to TRBD2. The V gene's germline CDR1 is SGHTA and CDR2 FQGNSA. CDR3 length: 14 residues. Unmatched junction bases numbered 5, after V lost 5 bases and J lost 6 bases. This CDR3 reads CASSHSGSRNEQFF. CDR3 DNA: TGTGCCAGCAGCCATAGCGGGAGCCGCAATGAGCAGTTCTTC.

V is TRBV11-2 and J is TRBJ1-2; no clear D. This CDR3 has 15 residues. The germline gives CDR1 SGHAT, CDR2 FQNNGV. Trimming stripped 4 bases from V and 7 bases from J, with 19 bases between. The DNA of the CDR3 is TGTGCCAGCAGCTCCACCATAGCTCCACTCTCTGGCTACACCTTC. Translation: CASSSTIAPLSGYTF.

J is TRBJ2-1 and V is TRBV29-1, with 8 bases fitting TRBD2. The CDR3 sequence is 15 residues long. CDR1 and CDR2 from the germline V gene are SQVTM and ANQGSEA. V lost 1 base, J lost 3 bases, and 5 bases stayed unmatched. In DNA, the CDR3 is TGCAGCGTTGAAGCACGCGGGGGGAACTACAATGAGCAGTTCTTC. Translated: CSVEARGGNYNEQFF.

V is TRBV7-3 and J is TRBJ2-5; 7 nucleotides align to TRBD2. Germline V gene lookup returns CDR1 SGHTA and CDR2 FQGTGA. J gave up 1 base and V 0 bases, and 2 bases lay outside the gene matches. The CDR3 sequence is 15 residues long. The CDR3 loop reads CASSLTGLVQETQYF. The CDR3 region has the DNA TGTGCCAGCAGCTTAACTGGACTAGTCCAAGAGACCCAGTACTTC.

This chain joins TRBV30 and TRBJ1-6, with D possibly being TRBD1 (5 bases). This CDR3 region has 12 residues. Germline CDR1 reads GTSNPN; CDR2 reads SVGIG (reference sequence). V gave up 5 bases and J gave up 8 bases, with 10 bases separating them. The CDR3: CAWDQGDSPLHF. CDR3 nucleotide sequence: TGTGCCTGGGATCAGGGAGATTCACCCCTCCACTTT. The full variable domain, its missing parts supplied by reference TRBV30 and TRBJ1-6, is SQTIHQWPATLVQPVGSPLSLECTVEGTSNPNLYWYRQAAGRGLQLLFYSVGIGQISSEVPQNLSASRPQDRQFILSSKKLLLSDSGFYLCAWDQGDSPLHFGNGTRLTVT.